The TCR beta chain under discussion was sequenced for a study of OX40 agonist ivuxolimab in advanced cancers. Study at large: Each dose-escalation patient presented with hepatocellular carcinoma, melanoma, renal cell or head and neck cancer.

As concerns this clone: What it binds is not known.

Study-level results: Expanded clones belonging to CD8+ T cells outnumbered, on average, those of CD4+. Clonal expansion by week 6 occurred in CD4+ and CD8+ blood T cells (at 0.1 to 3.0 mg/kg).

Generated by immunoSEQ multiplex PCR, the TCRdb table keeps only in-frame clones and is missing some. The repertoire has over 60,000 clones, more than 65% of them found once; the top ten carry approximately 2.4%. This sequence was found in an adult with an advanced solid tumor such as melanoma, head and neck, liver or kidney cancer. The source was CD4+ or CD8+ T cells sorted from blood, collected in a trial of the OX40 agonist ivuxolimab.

The CDR3 sequence: CASSGQGARPQDYGYTF. The CDR3 region has the DNA TGTGCCAGTAGTGGACAGGGAGCGAGGCCGCAGGACTATGGCTACACCTTC. The chain links TRBV19 to TRBJ1-2, with TRBD1 identical over 8 bases. Germline CDR1 is LNHDA and CDR2 is SQIVND (reference sequence). The CDR3 is made up of 17 amino acids. Trimming took 5 bases from V and 3 from J; bases not matched to a gene: 14.